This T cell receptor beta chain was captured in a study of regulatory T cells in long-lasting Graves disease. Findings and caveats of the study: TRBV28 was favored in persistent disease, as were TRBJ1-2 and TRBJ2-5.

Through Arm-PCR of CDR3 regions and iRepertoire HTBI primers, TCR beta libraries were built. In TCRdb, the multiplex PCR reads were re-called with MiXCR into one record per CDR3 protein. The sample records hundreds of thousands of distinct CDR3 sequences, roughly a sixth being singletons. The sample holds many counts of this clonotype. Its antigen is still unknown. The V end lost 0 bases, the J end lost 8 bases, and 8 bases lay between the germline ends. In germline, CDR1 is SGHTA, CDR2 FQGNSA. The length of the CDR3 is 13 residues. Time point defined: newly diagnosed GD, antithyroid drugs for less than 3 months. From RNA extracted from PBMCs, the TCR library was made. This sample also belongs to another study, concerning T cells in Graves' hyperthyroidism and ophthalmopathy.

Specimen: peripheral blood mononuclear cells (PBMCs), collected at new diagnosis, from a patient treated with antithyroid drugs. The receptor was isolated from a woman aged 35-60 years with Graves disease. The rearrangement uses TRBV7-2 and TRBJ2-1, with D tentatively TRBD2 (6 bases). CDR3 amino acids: CASSLAREDEQFF. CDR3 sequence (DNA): TGTGCCAGCAGCTTAGCGAGGGAGGATGAGCAGTTCTTC.